The 25 T cell receptor beta chains in this list originate from one sample, sequenced in a study of blood T cell repertoires in COVID-19. Assay used: immunoSEQ multiplex PCR; TCRdb lists only in-frame clones, some missing. Counted here are roughly 210,000 clones, about nine tenths occurring once; the ten biggest clones make up more than 7%. The sequencing input was PBMCs or T cells enriched from blood (not recorded which). These receptors were collected from a man aged 30 to 39 in a cohort exposed to, infected with or recovered from COVID-19 (not recorded which).

This chain joins TRBV28 and TRBJ1-4, with 8 bases fitting TRBD1. The junction had 5 bases not matched to a gene; V was cut back by 4 bases and J by 4 bases. Per the germline V gene, CDR1 is MDHEN and CDR2 is SYDVKM. The CDR3 length is 15 residues. The CDR3 protein is CASSSGQGLNEKLFF. DNA for the CDR3: TGTGCCAGCAGTTCCGGACAGGGACTTAATGAAAAACTGTTTTTT.

J is TRBJ2-7 and V is TRBV6-5; 8 bases line up with TRBD1. Trimming took 2 bases from V and 4 from J; bases not matched to a gene: 4. The CDR3 has 14 amino acids. Germline values: CDR1 MNHEY, CDR2 SVGAGI. CDR3 in amino acids: CASSYVTGGYEQYF. For the CDR3, the DNA is TGTGCCAGCAGTTACGTTACAGGGGGGTACGAGCAGTACTTC.

V usage is TRBV5-1 and J usage is TRBJ2-3; possibly TRBD2 for D (5 bases). This CDR3 is 14 amino acids long. Trimming cost V 1 base and J 2 bases, with 8 bases left between them. Germline loops: CDR1 SGHRS, CDR2 YFSETQ. CDR3: CASSLSGNTDTQYF. The CDR3 nucleotides are TGCGCCAGCAGCTTGTCCGGGAACACAGATACGCAGTATTTT.

This clone showed up just once. The chain joins TRBV7-2 to TRBJ2-1; 7 bases align to TRBD1. The V and J ends lost 5 bases and 4 bases, in that order; junction bases with no gene match: 5. There are 14 residues in the CDR3. Per the germline V gene, CDR1 is SGHTA and CDR2 is FQGNSA. The CDR3 sequence is CASSRGTEYNEQFF. For the CDR3, the DNA is TGTGCCAGCAGCAGAGGGACAGAATACAATGAGCAGTTCTTC. Looking up the rest from reference TRBV7-2 and TRBJ2-1 gives the full variable domain: GAGVSQSPSNKVTEKGKDVELRCDPISGHTALYWYRQSLGQGLEFLIYFQGNSAPDKSGLPSDRFSAERTGGSVSTLTIQRTQQEDSAVYLCASSRGTEYNEQFFGPGTRLTVL.

In its sample, this clone was seen a few times. V usage is TRBV5-1 and J usage is TRBJ2-1; 8 bases align to TRBD2. J was trimmed by 8 bases and V by 5 bases; bases with no gene match: 9. Germline-derived CDR1 and CDR2 are SGHRS and YFSETQ. The CDR3 length is 14 residues. The CDR3 DNA follows: TGCGCCAGCAGTCCGGGAGGGCCAGAGGATGAGCAGTTCTTC. Amino acids: CASSPGGPEDEQFF.

The rearrangement uses TRBV6-6 and TRBJ1-2; TRBD1 might be the D (5 bases). Germline V gene data show CDR1 as MNHNY and CDR2 as SVGAGI (reference sequence). V was trimmed by 4 bases and J by 2 bases, leaving 17 bases between them. The CDR3 loop spans 16 amino acids. The CDR3 reads CASSSGTSWENYGYTF. CDR3 bases: TGTGCCAGCAGTTCAGGGACTAGTTGGGAGAACTATGGCTACACCTTC.

V is TRBV2 and J is TRBJ2-1; a weak D match, TRBD2 (6 bases). Trimming removed 4 bases from V and 0 bases from J, with 10 bases in between. The germline CDR1 and CDR2 sequences are SNHLY and FYNNEI. The length of the CDR3 is 15 residues. The CDR3 DNA is TGTGCCAGCAGTGTCGGGGGAAGCTCCTACAATGAGCAGTTCTTC. It encodes CASSVGGSSYNEQFF.

The chain has TRBV5-1 and TRBJ2-5; D possibly corresponds to TRBD2 (6 bases). The V end lost 1 base, the J end lost 4 bases, and 11 bases lay between the germline ends. CDR1 SGHRS and CDR2 YFSETQ come from the germline V gene. CDR3 length: 14 amino acids. The CDR3 DNA reads TGCGCCAGCAGCTTGACTAGCATGAGAGAGACCCAGTACTTC. Amino acid sequence: CASSLTSMRETQYF. Based on the CDR3 plus reference TRBV5-1 and TRBJ2-5, the full variable domain is KAGVTQTPRYLIKTRGQQVTLSCSPISGHRSVSWYQQTPGQGLQFLFEYFSETQRNKGNFPGRFSGRQFSNSRSEMNVSTLELGDSALYLCASSLTSMRETQYFGPGTRLLVL.

This clone has just a few counts. The chain combines TRBV6-2 or TRBV6-3 with TRBJ1-5; no clear D gene. The germline V and J ends were trimmed by 2 bases and 1 base, with 9 bases remaining between them. The CDR3 is 15 residues long. Per germline, CDR1 MNHEY and CDR2 SVGEGT. The DNA for the CDR3 is TGTGCCAGCAGTTACCCGGGAACGAGCAATCAGCCCCAGCATTTT. It translates to CASSYPGTSNQPQHF.

This clone has only a few counts. This chain links TRBV19 with TRBJ2-6; TRBD1 might be the D (7 bases). Germline assignment: CDR1 LNHDA and CDR2 SQIVND (reference sequence). The CDR3 consists of 16 residues. Trimming removed 7 bases from V and 1 base from J, with 14 bases in between. CDR3 sequence: CASIPRGDSGANVLTF. The CDR3 DNA is TGTGCCAGTATCCCCAGGGGGGATTCTGGGGCCAACGTCCTGACTTTC. Complete variable domain (other parts from reference TRBV19 and TRBJ2-6): DGGITQSPKYLFRKEGQNVTLSCEQNLNHDAMYWYRQDPGQGLRLIYYSQIVNDFQKGDIAEGYSVSREKKESFPLTVTSAQKNPTAFYLCASIPRGDSGANVLTFGAGSRLTVL.

This chain links TRBV3-1 (or the pseudogene TRBV3-2) with TRBJ2-5; 10 bases agree with TRBD2. V was clipped by 0 bases and J by 2 bases; unmatched bases: 3. The germline CDR1 and CDR2 sequences are LGHDT and YNNKEL (reference sequence). The CDR3 sequence is 16 residues long. CDR3 bases: TGTGCCAGCAGCCAAGAATCAGCGGGAGGGCAAGAGACCCAGTACTTC. Residues: CASSQESAGGQETQYF.

The rearrangement joins TRBV13 to TRBJ1-1, with TRBD1 matching 7 bases. J lost 1 base, V lost 2 bases, and 1 base had no gene match. The CDR3 is 14 amino acids. Per germline, CDR1 PRHDT and CDR2 FYEKMQ (reference sequence). CDR3 residues: CASSLNRGNTEAFF. In nucleotides, the CDR3 is TGTGCCAGCAGCTTAAACAGGGGGAACACTGAAGCTTTCTTT.

The CDR3 DNA reads as TGCGCCAGCCCTAATAACAGGGGGCTCGGCGGAAACACCATATATTTT. This sequence encodes CASPNNRGLGGNTIYF. The chain joins TRBV10-1 to TRBJ1-3; 9 positions agree with TRBD1. CDR1 is WNHNN and CDR2 is SYGVQD in the germline V gene (reference sequence). The CDR3 spans 16 residues. After removal of 8 bases from V and 4 bases from J, the junction contained 12 bases not matched to a gene.

This chain joins TRBV5-4 and TRBJ1-2, with TRBD1 matching over 9 bases. V was pared by 5 bases and J by 3 bases, with 5 bases of the junction left unmatched. This CDR3 is built from 14 residues. Germline V gene sequence: CDR1 SGHNT, CDR2 YYREEE (reference sequence). CDR3 DNA sequence: TGTGCCAGCAGAACGACAGGGGGGGACTATGGCTACACCTTC. This translates into CASRTTGGDYGYTF.

The rearrangement links TRBV2 to TRBJ2-6; 7 nucleotides line up with TRBD1. Germline-derived CDR1 and CDR2 are SNHLY and FYNNEI. V lost 3 bases to trimming and J lost 4 bases; unmatched junction nucleotides: 6. The CDR3 sequence is 16 residues long. The CDR3: CASSEAGGTGANVLTF. The CDR3, as DNA: TGTGCCAGCAGTGAGGCAGGGGGAACGGGGGCCAACGTCCTGACTTTC.

This chain uses TRBV5-8 with TRBJ1-1; possible D gene TRBD1, 5 bases. Trimming cost V 2 bases and J 1 base, with 12 bases left between them. There are 15 residues in the CDR3. In germline, CDR1 is SGHTS, CDR2 YDEGEE. CDR3 sequence: CASSLRLGANTEAFF. The CDR3 nucleotides read TGTGCCAGCAGCTTAAGGTTAGGGGCGAACACTGAAGCTTTCTTT.

The J gene is TRBJ2-7, the V gene TRBV29-1; TRBD1 aligns across 7 bases. CDR3 length equals 13 residues. Germline loops: CDR1 SQVTM, CDR2 ANQGSEA. V was clipped by 4 bases and J by 5 bases; unmatched bases: 8. The CDR3 DNA is TGCAGCGTTGTCTTGAGGGGGCCCGACGAGCAGTACTTC. Its translation: CSVVLRGPDEQYF.

The chain recombines TRBV19 with TRBJ2-5; 9 nucleotides align to TRBD2. The germline V gene encodes CDR1 LNHDA and CDR2 SQIVND (reference sequence). J lost 3 bases, V lost 4 bases, and 6 bases had no gene match. The CDR3 runs 15 residues. This chain's CDR3 is CASSTAGGPEETQYF. CDR3 DNA sequence: TGTGCCAGTAGTACTGCGGGAGGGCCGGAAGAGACCCAGTACTTC.

The chain recombines TRBV21-1 with TRBJ1-6; TRBD1 is taken as the D call from the table, unchecked against the DNA. TRBV21-1 is a recognized pseudogene. The CDR3 sequence is 15 residues long. The CDR3 region has the DNA TGTGCCAGCAGCAGAAAACAGGGGAAAAATTCACCCCTCCACTTT. Translation gives CASSRKQGKNSPLHF.

The chain links TRBV4-2 to TRBJ2-5, with a weak D call TRBD2 (5 bases). Germline loops: CDR1 LGHNA, CDR2 YNFKEQ. Trimming removed 0 bases from V and 7 bases from J, with 18 bases in between. This CDR3 is 16 amino acids long. CDR3: CASSQDSVDWSGTQYF. In nucleotides, the CDR3 is TGTGCCAGCAGCCAAGATTCAGTTGACTGGAGCGGGACCCAGTACTTC.

The CDR3 coding sequence is TGTGCCAGCAGGCAACAGGCATCCTACGAGCAGTACTTC. It translates to CASRQQASYEQYF. V usage is TRBV12-3 or TRBV12-4 and J usage is TRBJ2-7; D possibly corresponds to TRBD1 (5 bases). The CDR3 loop spans 13 amino acids. V dropped 6 bases and J dropped 1 base, with 10 bases sitting between them.

The rearrangement joins TRBV28 to TRBJ1-1; D is unclear. Trimming cost V 8 bases and J 0 bases, with 10 bases left between them. Germline CDR1 and CDR2: MDHEN and SYDVKM. The CDR3 loop spans 13 amino acids. CDR3 loop: CASGVSLNTEAFF. The CDR3 nucleotides read TGTGCCAGCGGAGTCTCCTTGAACACTGAAGCTTTCTTT.

The chain recombines TRBV4-2 with TRBJ2-1; 7 nucleotides align to TRBD2. CDR1 LGHNA and CDR2 YNFKEQ come from the germline V gene. The J segment lost 4 bases and the V segment lost 0 bases, leaving 6 bases of the junction unmatched. The CDR3 sequence is 16 residues long. CDR3 sequence reads: CASSQEASGIYNEQFF. Written as DNA, the CDR3 is TGTGCCAGCAGCCAAGAGGCCAGCGGGATATACAATGAGCAGTTCTTC.

This sequence joins TRBV19 and TRBJ1-1; D call uncertain. The germline V gene encodes CDR1 LNHDA and CDR2 SQIVND (reference sequence). The CDR3 loop spans 16 amino acids. Trimming cost V 6 bases and J 3 bases, with 20 bases left between them. The DNA of the CDR3 is TGTGCCAGTAGAAGAGACTTGGGCAGGAGGTACACTGAAGCTTTCTTT. It codes for CASRRDLGRRYTEAFF.

This clone has only a few counts. The V and J genes are TRBV7-2 and TRBJ2-7; TRBD2 matches at 7 bases. Germline trimming cut 11 bases from V and 3 bases from J; bases unmatched to any gene: 7. The germline CDR1 and CDR2 sequences are SGHTA and FQGNSA. The CDR3 covers 12 residues. CDR3: CASGGRRYEQYF. The CDR3 nucleotides are TGTGCCTCCGGCGGGAGACGCTACGAGCAGTACTTC.